A single sample is the source of the 10 T cell receptor beta chains below, sequenced in a study of shared clonotypes between healthy human individuals. Selected positively for CCR7 and CD45RO-negative, naive CD8 cells excluded terminally differentiated effector memory CD45RA+ cells. The data were produced by immunoSEQ multiplex PCR, yet TCRdb's version contains in-frame clones alone and is incomplete. Here the sample spans about 550,000 clones, nearly 97% being singletons. What was sequenced was naive CD8+ T cells sorted from blood. Receptor source: a woman in her twenties or thirties in good health.

This chain joins TRBV28 and TRBJ1-1; TRBD1 might be the D (5 bases). The CDR3 spans 16 residues. In germline, CDR1 is MDHEN, CDR2 SYDVKM. V shed 3 bases and J shed 2 bases, with 16 bases lying between them. The CDR3 region has the DNA TGTGCCAGCAGTTTCGGTCCCGGGACGATCAACACTGAAGCTTTCTTT. Residues: CASSFGPGTINTEAFF.

The chain uses TRBV28 and TRBJ1-1, with D uncertain. Germline-derived CDR1 and CDR2 are MDHEN and SYDVKM. This CDR3 spans 14 amino acids. V was cut by 7 bases and J by 3 bases, with 15 bases left in between. CDR3 DNA sequence: TGTGCCAGCACCTTGGGAGGGTATGACACTGAAGCTTTCTTT. It translates to CASTLGGYDTEAFF.

The V and J genes are TRBV28 and TRBJ1-5, with 9 bases identical to TRBD1. Per the germline V gene, CDR1 is MDHEN and CDR2 is SYDVKM. The CDR3 has 16 amino acids. V lost 3 bases to trimming and J lost 5 bases; unmatched junction nucleotides: 8. DNA for the CDR3: TGTGCCAGCAGTTTCAAGACCGGGACAGGGCATCAGCCCCAGCATTTT. Its translation is CASSFKTGTGHQPQHF.

This clone was detected only once. DNA for the CDR3: TGTGCCAGCAGTTTCCCCGGGACAGGGATCCACGAGCAGTACTTC. Its translation is CASSFPGTGIHEQYF. The rearrangement joins TRBV27 to TRBJ2-7; TRBD1 agrees at 9 bases. This CDR3 spans 15 amino acids. Germline values: CDR1 MNHEY, CDR2 SMNVEV (reference sequence). With V trimmed by 3 bases and J by 5 bases, 8 bases remained unmatched.

Comment on this clone: At one end, the junction sequence differs from germline, possibly due to a read error. The rearrangement uses TRBV6-1 and TRBJ1-5, with a weak D call TRBD1 (5 bases). Germline V gene lookup returns CDR1 MNHNS and CDR2 SASEGT. This CDR3 region has 11 residues. The DNA for the CDR3 is TGTGCCAGCAGTCAAGGGGTTTGGGTGGATTTT. Amino acids: CASSQGVWVDF.

This chain links TRBV30 with TRBJ2-3, with D maybe TRBD2 (6 bases). Trimming took 0 bases from V and 5 from J, leaving 18 bases between them. The germline V gene encodes CDR1 GTSNPN and CDR2 SVGIG (reference sequence). The CDR3 is made up of 16 amino acids. The CDR3 loop is CAWSVGLAGLVDTQYF. For the CDR3, the DNA is TGTGCCTGGAGTGTAGGGTTGGCGGGATTGGTAGATACGCAGTATTTT. The whole variable domain, filled in from reference TRBV30 and TRBJ2-3, reads SQTIHQWPATLVQPVGSPLSLECTVEGTSNPNLYWYRQAAGRGLQLLFYSVGIGQISSEVPQNLSASRPQDRQFILSSKKLLLSDSGFYLCAWSVGLAGLVDTQYFGPGTRLTVL.

V and J are TRBV4-2 and TRBJ2-1; possibly TRBD2 for D (6 bases). The CDR3 length is 15 residues. Trimming stripped 1 base from V and 10 bases from J, with 17 bases between. Germline CDR1 reads LGHNA; CDR2 reads YNFKEQ. The CDR3 spells CASSQVPGARREQFF. DNA for the CDR3: TGTGCCAGCAGCCAAGTACCGGGAGCGCGCCGCGAGCAGTTCTTC.

The J gene is TRBJ2-7, the V gene TRBV5-1; no definite D call. This CDR3 comprises 15 residues. CDR1 and CDR2 (germline): SGHRS, YFSETQ. Trimming stripped 0 bases from V and 2 bases from J, with 12 bases between. For the CDR3, the DNA is TGCGCCAGCAGCTTGGTCGGGCACAGCACCTACGAGCAGTACTTC. Amino acids: CASSLVGHSTYEQYF.

The chain uses TRBV19 and TRBJ2-5, with D possibly being TRBD2 (5 bases). The J call may be in error: the DNA end matches TRBJ2-7 better. The CDR3 spans 16 residues. Germline assignment: CDR1 LNHDA and CDR2 SQIVND (reference sequence). CDR3 sequence reads: CASSIGGSLAAYEQYF. The CDR3 DNA is TGTGCCAGTAGTATAGGAGGCTCCCTAGCCGCCTACGAGCAGTACTTC.

In this sample, this clone turned up a few times. The V call is TRBV28, the J call TRBJ1-2, with D perhaps TRBD1 (6 bases). The germline CDR1 and CDR2 sequences are MDHEN and SYDVKM. This CDR3 region has 11 residues. The V end lost 8 bases, the J end lost 8 bases, and 12 bases lay between the germline ends. CDR3 loop: CASGSGGGYTF. The CDR3, as DNA: TGTGCCAGCGGGAGTGGGGGCGGCTACACCTTC.